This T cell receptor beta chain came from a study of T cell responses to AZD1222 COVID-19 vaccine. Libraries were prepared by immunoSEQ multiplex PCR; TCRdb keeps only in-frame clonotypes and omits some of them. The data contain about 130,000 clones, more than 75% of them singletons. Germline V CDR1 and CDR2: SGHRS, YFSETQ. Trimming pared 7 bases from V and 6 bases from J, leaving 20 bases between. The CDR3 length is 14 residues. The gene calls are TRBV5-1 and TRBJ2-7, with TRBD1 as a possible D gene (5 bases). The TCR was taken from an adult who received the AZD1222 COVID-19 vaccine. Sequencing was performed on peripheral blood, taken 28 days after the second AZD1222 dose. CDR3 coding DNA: TGCGCCAGCGCAGCTATTACAGGCGAGGTCGAGCAGTACTTC. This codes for CASAAITGEVEQYF.